The T cell receptor (beta chain) described here comes from a study of CXCR3-negative and CXCR3-positive naive CD8 T cells. Through 5' RACE with UMI labels, the TRB cDNA libraries were prepared. TCRdb derives one entry per CDR3 protein from the 5' RACE reads, leaving out DNA. This table lists thousands of distinct CDR3 sequences. Broader study findings: Diversity ran similarly high across both naive subsets but far lower in memory CD8+ cells. TRBV-TRBJ usage matched between naive CXCR3-negative and CXCR3-positive cells but not between memory cells. TCR strength was inferred from TRB CDR3 properties, while surface CD5 was comparable between naive subsets. After cryopreservation, expression of CXCR3 was partially reduced, and most assays were run with fresh PBMCs.

Germline V gene lookup returns CDR1 SQVTM and CDR2 ANQGSEA. The CDR3 is made up of 15 amino acids. On this clonotype: The antigen is undetermined.

Sequencing was carried out using naive CXCR3- CD8+ T cells from blood. Subset noted: CD45RO-CCR7+CD27+CD95- naive CD8+ T cells lacking CXCR3 (TNR3-). The receptor was derived from a human donor in good health. Some clones in this sample may be carry-over from other donors' samples. The chain uses TRBV29-1 and TRBJ1-2; the D call from TCRdb, TRBD1, cannot be confirmed without DNA. CDR3 region: CSVDLTGGKDYGYTF.